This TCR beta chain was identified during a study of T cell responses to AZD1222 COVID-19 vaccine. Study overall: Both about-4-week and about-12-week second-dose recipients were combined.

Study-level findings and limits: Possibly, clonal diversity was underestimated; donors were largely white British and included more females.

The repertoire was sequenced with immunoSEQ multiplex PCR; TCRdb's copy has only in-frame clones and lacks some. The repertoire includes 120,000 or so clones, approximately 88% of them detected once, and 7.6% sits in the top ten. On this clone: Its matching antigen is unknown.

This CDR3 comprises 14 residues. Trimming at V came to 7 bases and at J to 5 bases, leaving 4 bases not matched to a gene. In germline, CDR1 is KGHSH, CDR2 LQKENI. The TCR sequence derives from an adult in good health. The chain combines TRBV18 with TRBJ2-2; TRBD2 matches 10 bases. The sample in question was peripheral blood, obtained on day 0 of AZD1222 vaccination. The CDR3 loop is CASLYSGRTGELFF. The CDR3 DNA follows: TGTGCCAGCTTATATAGCGGGAGGACCGGGGAGCTGTTTTTT. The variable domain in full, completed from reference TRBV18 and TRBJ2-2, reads NAGVMQNPRHLVRRRGQEARLRCSPMKGHSHVYWYRQLPEEGLKFMVYLQKENIIDESGMPKERFSAEFPKEGPSILRIQQVVRGDSAAYFCASLYSGRTGELFFGEGSRLTVL.